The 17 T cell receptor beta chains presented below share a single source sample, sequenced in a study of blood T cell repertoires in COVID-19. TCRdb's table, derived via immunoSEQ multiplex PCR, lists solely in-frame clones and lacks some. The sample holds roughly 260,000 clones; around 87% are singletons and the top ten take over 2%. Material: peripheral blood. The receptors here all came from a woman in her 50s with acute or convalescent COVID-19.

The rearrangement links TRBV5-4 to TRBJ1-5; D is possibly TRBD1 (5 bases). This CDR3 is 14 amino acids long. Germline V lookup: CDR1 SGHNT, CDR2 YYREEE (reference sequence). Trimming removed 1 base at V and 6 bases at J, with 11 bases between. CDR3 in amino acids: CASSLNGRGQPQHF. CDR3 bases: TGTGCCAGCAGCTTGAACGGGAGGGGTCAGCCCCAGCATTTT.

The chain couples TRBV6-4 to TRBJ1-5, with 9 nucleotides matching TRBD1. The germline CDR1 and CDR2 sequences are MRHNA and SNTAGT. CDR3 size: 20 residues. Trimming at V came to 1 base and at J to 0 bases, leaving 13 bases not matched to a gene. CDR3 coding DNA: TGTGCCAGCAGTGACTTTAGACGCCTACCGGGACAGGGTAGCAATCAGCCCCAGCATTTT. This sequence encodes CASSDFRRLPGQGSNQPQHF.

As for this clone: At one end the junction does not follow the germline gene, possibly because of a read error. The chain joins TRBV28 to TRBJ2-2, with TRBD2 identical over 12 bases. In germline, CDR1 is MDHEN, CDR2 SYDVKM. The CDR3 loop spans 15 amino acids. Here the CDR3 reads CASSSTSGRPGGLFF. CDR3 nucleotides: TGTGCCAGCAGTTCGACTAGCGGGAGACCCGGGGGGCTGTTTTTT.

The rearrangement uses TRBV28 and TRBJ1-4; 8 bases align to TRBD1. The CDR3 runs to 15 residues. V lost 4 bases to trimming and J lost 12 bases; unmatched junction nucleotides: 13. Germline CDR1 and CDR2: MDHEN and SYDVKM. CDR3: CASSSLGAGGLELFF. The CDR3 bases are TGTGCCAGCAGTTCCCTTGGGGCAGGGGGCTTGGAACTGTTTTTT. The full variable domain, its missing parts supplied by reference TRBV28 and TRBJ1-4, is DVKVTQSSRYLVKRTGEKVFLECVQDMDHENMFWYRQDPGLGLRLIYFSYDVKMKEKGDIPEGYSVSREKKERFSLILESASTNQTSMYLCASSSLGAGGLELFFGSGTQLSVL.

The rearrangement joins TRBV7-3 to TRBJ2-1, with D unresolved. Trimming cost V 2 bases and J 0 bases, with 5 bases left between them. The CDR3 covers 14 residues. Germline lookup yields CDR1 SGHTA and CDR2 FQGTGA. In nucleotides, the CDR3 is TGTGCCAGCAGCTTATATGTCTCCTACAATGAGCAGTTCTTC. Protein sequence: CASSLYVSYNEQFF.

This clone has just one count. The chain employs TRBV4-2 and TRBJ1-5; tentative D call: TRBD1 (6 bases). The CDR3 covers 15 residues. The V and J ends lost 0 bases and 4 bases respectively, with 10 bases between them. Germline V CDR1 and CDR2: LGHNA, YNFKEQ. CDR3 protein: CASSQEGTRNQPQHF. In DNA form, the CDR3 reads TGTGCCAGCAGCCAAGAAGGGACAAGAAATCAGCCCCAGCATTTT.

Here the CDR3 DNA reads TGCGCCAGCAGCTCGTACAGGGGTAACACTGAAGCTTTCTTT. Translating it yields CASSSYRGNTEAFF. V is TRBV5-1 and J is TRBJ1-1, with 7 bases that match TRBD1. CDR3 length: 14 amino acids. J was trimmed by 2 bases and V by 3 bases; bases with no gene match: 4. Germline loops: CDR1 SGHRS, CDR2 YFSETQ.

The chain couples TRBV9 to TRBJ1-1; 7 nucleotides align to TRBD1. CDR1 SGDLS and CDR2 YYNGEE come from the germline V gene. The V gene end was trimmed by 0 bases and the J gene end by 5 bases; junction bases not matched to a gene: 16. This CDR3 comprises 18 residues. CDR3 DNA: TGTGCCAGCAGCGTAGATCACCCAATTGACAGGGAAAGTACTGAAGCTTTCTTT. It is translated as CASSVDHPIDRESTEAFF.

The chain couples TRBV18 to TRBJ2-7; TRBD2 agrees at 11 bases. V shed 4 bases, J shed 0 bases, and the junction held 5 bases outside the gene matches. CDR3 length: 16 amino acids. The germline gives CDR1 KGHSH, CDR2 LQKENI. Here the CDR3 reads CASSLKGLAVSYEQYF. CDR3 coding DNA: TGTGCCAGCTCACTAAAGGGACTAGCGGTCTCCTACGAGCAGTACTTC.

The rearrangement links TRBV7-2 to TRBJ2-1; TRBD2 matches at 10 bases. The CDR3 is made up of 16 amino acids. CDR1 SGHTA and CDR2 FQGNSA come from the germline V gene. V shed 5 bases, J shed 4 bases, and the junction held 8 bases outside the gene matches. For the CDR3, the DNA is TGTGCCAGCAGCATCGTTGGACTAGCGGCTTACAATGAGCAGTTCTTC. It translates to CASSIVGLAAYNEQFF.

Here the CDR3 DNA reads TGTGCCAGCTACCTAGGGGGAACGGGCGGCTACACCTTC. The encoded protein is CASYLGGTGGYTF. The rearrangement joins TRBV12-3 or TRBV12-4 to TRBJ1-2, with D maybe TRBD1 (6 bases). Between the trimmed V and J ends, which lost 8 bases and 8 bases, there was a span of 18 bases. This CDR3 spans 13 amino acids.

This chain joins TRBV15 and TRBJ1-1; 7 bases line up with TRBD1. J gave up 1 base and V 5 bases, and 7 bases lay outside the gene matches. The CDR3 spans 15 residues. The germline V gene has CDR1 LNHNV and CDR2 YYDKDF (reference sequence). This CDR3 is CATSDPGQQNTEAFF. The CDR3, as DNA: TGTGCCACCAGCGATCCGGGACAGCAGAACACTGAAGCTTTCTTT.

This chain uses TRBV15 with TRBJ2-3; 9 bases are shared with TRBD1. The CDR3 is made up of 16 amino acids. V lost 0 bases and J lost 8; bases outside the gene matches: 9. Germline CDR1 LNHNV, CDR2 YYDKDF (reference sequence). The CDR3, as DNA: TGTGCCACCAGCAGAGAAACGACAGGGGGGTCGGGTACGCAGTATTTT. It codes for CATSRETTGGSGTQYF.

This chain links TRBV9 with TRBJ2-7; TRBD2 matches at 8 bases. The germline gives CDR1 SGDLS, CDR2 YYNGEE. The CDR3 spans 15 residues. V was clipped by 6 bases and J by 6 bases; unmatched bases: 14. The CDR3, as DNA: TGTGCCAGCAATGCGGCGGGAGGCCCCTCGGGCGAGCAGTACTTC. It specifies CASNAAGGPSGEQYF. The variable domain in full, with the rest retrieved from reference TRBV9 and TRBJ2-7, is DSGVTQTPKHLITATGQRVTLRCSPRSGDLSVYWYQQSLDQGLQFLIQYYNGEERAKGNILERFSAQQFPDLHSELNLSSLELGDSALYFCASNAAGGPSGEQYFGPGTRLTVT.

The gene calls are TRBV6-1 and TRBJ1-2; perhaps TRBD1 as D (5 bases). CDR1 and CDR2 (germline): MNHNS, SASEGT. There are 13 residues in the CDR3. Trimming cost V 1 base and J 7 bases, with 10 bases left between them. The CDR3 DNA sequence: TGTGCCAGCAGTGAAGAGGGGCATTTTGGCTACACCTTC. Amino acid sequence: CASSEEGHFGYTF.

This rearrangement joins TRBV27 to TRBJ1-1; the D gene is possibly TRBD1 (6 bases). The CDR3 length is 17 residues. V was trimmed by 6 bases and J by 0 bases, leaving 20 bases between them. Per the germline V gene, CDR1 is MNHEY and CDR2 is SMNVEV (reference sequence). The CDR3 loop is CASSYSRDTSMNTEAFF. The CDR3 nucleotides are TGTGCCAGCAGCTATTCCAGGGACACAAGCATGAACACTGAAGCTTTCTTT.

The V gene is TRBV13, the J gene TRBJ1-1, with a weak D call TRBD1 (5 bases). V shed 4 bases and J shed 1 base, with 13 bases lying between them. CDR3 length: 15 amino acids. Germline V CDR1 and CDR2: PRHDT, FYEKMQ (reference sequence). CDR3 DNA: TGTGCCAGCAGCTGGGAGGGGCAGCCGAACACTGAAGCTTTCTTT. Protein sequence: CASSWEGQPNTEAFF. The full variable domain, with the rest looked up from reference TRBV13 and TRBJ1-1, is AAGVIQSPRHLIKEKRETATLKCYPIPRHDTVYWYQQGPGQDPQFLISFYEKMQSDKGSIPDRFSAQQFSDYHSELNMSSLELGDSALYFCASSWEGQPNTEAFFGQGTRLTVV.